A selection of T cell receptor beta chains follows, all from one sample in a study of T cell responses to AZD1222 COVID-19 vaccine. Using immunoSEQ multiplex PCR, the repertoire was profiled, and TCRdb retains in-frame clones only, with some absent. Here the sample spans under 150,000 clones, approximately 86% being singletons. The sample consisted of peripheral blood, taken 28 days after the second AZD1222 dose. These TCRs come from an adult who received the AZD1222 COVID-19 vaccine. Each CDR3 is given with its conserved first and last residue. D genes are given only for firm matches. Rows may omit the clone size; those that give it use once, few, many or a size class.

v_gene: TRBV7-3; d_gene: TRBD2; abundance: NA; j_gene: TRBJ2-3; CDR3aa: CASSPGGADTQYF; CDR3nt: TGTGCCAGCAGCCCGGGGGGGGCAGATACGCAGTATTTT
v_gene: TRBV27; d_gene: NA; abundance: NA; j_gene: TRBJ1-1; CDR3aa: CASSYGVGTEAFF; CDR3nt: TGTGCCAGCAGTTACGGAGTGGGCACTGAAGCTTTCTTT
v_gene: TRBV7-2; d_gene: NA; abundance: once; j_gene: TRBJ1-5; CDR3aa: CASSLSAGLDSNQPQHF; CDR3nt: TGTGCCAGCAGCTTATCCGCCGGCCTCGATAGCAATCAGCCCCAGCATTTT
v_gene: TRBV7-9; d_gene: TRBD1; abundance: few; j_gene: TRBJ2-2; CDR3aa: CASSLGTGSTGELFF; CDR3nt: TGTGCCAGCAGCTTAGGGACAGGGAGCACCGGGGAGCTGTTTTTT
v_gene: TRBV19; d_gene: NA; abundance: NA; j_gene: TRBJ2-2; CDR3aa: CASTRKNTGELFF; CDR3nt: TGTGCCAGTACTCGGAAGAACACCGGGGAGCTGTTTTTT
v_gene: TRBV29-1; d_gene: TRBD1; abundance: NA; j_gene: TRBJ1-2; CDR3aa: CSVRTGASYGYTF; CDR3nt: TGCAGCGTTAGGACAGGGGCTTCCTATGGCTACACCTTC
v_gene: TRBV10-3; d_gene: NA; abundance: NA; j_gene: TRBJ1-2; CDR3aa: CAISPSGGDGYTF; CDR3nt: TGTGCCATCAGTCCCTCAGGAGGGGATGGCTACACCTTC
v_gene: TRBV7-2; d_gene: TRBD1; abundance: few; j_gene: TRBJ1-4; CDR3aa: CASSLLGGPTNEKLFF; CDR3nt: TGTGCCAGCAGCCTCCTAGGGGGCCCAACTAATGAAAAACTGTTTTTT
v_gene: TRBV29-1; d_gene: TRBD1; abundance: NA; j_gene: TRBJ1-2; CDR3aa: CSVESDRDYGYTF; CDR3nt: TGCAGCGTGGAGTCGGACAGGGACTATGGCTACACCTTC
v_gene: TRBV7-2; d_gene: NA; abundance: NA; j_gene: TRBJ1-5; CDR3aa: CASSLVSGIHQPQHF; CDR3nt: TGTGCCAGCAGCTTAGTGTCAGGGATACATCAGCCCCAGCATTTT
v_gene: TRBV21-1; d_gene: NA; abundance: NA; j_gene: TRBJ1-3; CDR3aa: CASSKLRRGKPGNTIYF; CDR3nt: TGTGCCAGCAGCAAACTTCGGAGAGGGAAACCCGGAAACACCATATATTTT
v_gene: TRBV3-1/TRBV3-2; d_gene: NA; abundance: NA; j_gene: TRBJ1-4; CDR3aa: CASSQRRATNEKLFF; CDR3nt: TGTGCCAGCAGCCAACGTAGAGCAACTAATGAAAAACTGTTTTTT
v_gene: TRBV30; d_gene: NA; abundance: NA; j_gene: TRBJ1-2; CDR3aa: CAWSPHREGYTF; CDR3nt: TGTGCCTGGAGTCCGCACAGGGAAGGCTACACCTTC
v_gene: TRBV7-9; d_gene: TRBD1; abundance: NA; j_gene: TRBJ2-3; CDR3aa: CASSPYRQGGTDTQYF; CDR3nt: TGTGCCAGCAGCCCGTACAGACAGGGCGGCACAGATACGCAGTATTTT
v_gene: TRBV7-3; d_gene: NA; abundance: NA; j_gene: TRBJ1-2; CDR3aa: CASGGGSYGYTF; CDR3nt: TGTGCCAGTGGGGGAGGCTCCTATGGCTACACCTTC
v_gene: TRBV14; d_gene: NA; abundance: NA; j_gene: TRBJ2-1; CDR3aa: CASSSDRFEQFF; CDR3nt: TGTGCCAGCAGCTCCGACAGGTTTGAGCAGTTCTTC
v_gene: TRBV30; d_gene: NA; abundance: NA; j_gene: TRBJ2-7; CDR3aa: CAWAILYEQYF; CDR3nt: TGTGCCTGGGCCATACTCTACGAGCAGTACTTC
v_gene: TRBV27; d_gene: NA; abundance: once; j_gene: TRBJ2-3; CDR3aa: CASRSAGRTDTQYF; CDR3nt: TGTGCCAGCAGGTCGGCAGGACGAACAGATACGCAGTATTTT
v_gene: TRBV30; d_gene: NA; abundance: few; j_gene: TRBJ1-1; CDR3aa: CAWSVTEYTEAFF; CDR3nt: TGTGCCTGGAGTGTGACGGAGTACACTGAAGCTTTCTTT
v_gene: TRBV2; d_gene: NA; abundance: NA; j_gene: TRBJ1-2; CDR3aa: CASARGVGYGYTF; CDR3nt: TGTGCCAGCGCTCGAGGGGTCGGCTATGGCTACACCTTC
v_gene: TRBV2; d_gene: TRBD1; abundance: NA; j_gene: TRBJ1-2; CDR3aa: CASSGGTGGAGKHGYTF; CDR3nt: TGTGCCAGCAGTGGGGGCACAGGGGGCGCGGGTAAACATGGCTACACCTTC
v_gene: TRBV4-1; d_gene: TRBD1; abundance: NA; j_gene: TRBJ1-5; CDR3aa: CASSPGQGVRNQPQHF; CDR3nt: TGCGCCAGCAGCCCGGGACAGGGGGTTCGCAATCAGCCCCAGCATTTT
v_gene: TRBV5-1; d_gene: TRBD2; abundance: NA; j_gene: TRBJ2-7; CDR3aa: CASSLDGTSGTSYEQYF; CDR3nt: TGCGCCAGCAGCTTGGACGGGACTAGCGGGACCTCCTACGAGCAGTACTTC
v_gene: TRBV4-2; d_gene: NA; abundance: NA; j_gene: TRBJ1-3; CDR3aa: CASSQDLRVTGNTIYF; CDR3nt: TGTGCCAGCAGCCAAGACCTAAGAGTAACTGGAAACACCATATATTTT
v_gene: TRBV7-9; d_gene: NA; abundance: NA; j_gene: TRBJ1-2; CDR3aa: CASSSETEYGYTF; CDR3nt: TGTGCCAGCAGCTCCGAGACGGAATATGGCTACACCTTC
v_gene: TRBV28; d_gene: NA; abundance: once; j_gene: TRBJ1-6; CDR3aa: CASSLEQGLSPLHF; CDR3nt: TGTGCCAGCAGTTTAGAGCAGGGGCTTTCACCCCTCCACTTT
v_gene: TRBV2; d_gene: NA; abundance: NA; j_gene: TRBJ1-2; CDR3aa: CASSVVGYGYTF; CDR3nt: TGTGCCAGCAGTGTAGTTGGATATGGCTACACCTTC
v_gene: TRBV7-9; d_gene: NA; abundance: NA; j_gene: TRBJ1-4; CDR3aa: CASSSGRLATNEKLFF; CDR3nt: TGTGCCAGCAGCTCGGGACGGCTTGCAACTAATGAAAAACTGTTTTTT
v_gene: TRBV7-2; d_gene: NA; abundance: NA; j_gene: TRBJ1-1; CDR3aa: CASSPAGNTEAFF; CDR3nt: TGTGCCAGCAGCCCAGCCGGGAACACTGAAGCTTTCTTT
v_gene: TRBV21-1; d_gene: NA; abundance: few; j_gene: TRBJ1-5; CDR3aa: CASSKEGGGREPCYQPQHF; CDR3nt: TGTGCCAGCAGCAAAGAAGGAGGAGGACGTGAACCTTGCTATCAGCCCCAGCATTTT